These 30 T cell receptor beta chains came from one sample sequenced in a study of early T cells in non-severe SARS-CoV-2 infection (dated by TCRdb to the early 2020s). Library prep was done by 5' RACE. The sequencer was a NextSeq 500. Starting from the raw public reads, TCRdb applied fastp trimming at Q25, assembled clones with MiXCR and retained in-frame beta chains. Rows with one shared CDR3 protein collapse into an entry with the most common genes and DNA. A total of approximately 100,000 distinct CDR3 sequences appear in this sample, around 15% of them only once. The ten most abundant clones make up about 6.1% of the sample. Sequences were obtained from whole blood. All receptors derive from an adult who was a healthcare worker with PCR-confirmed SARS-CoV-2 infection or an uninfected control (not recorded which).

In this sample, this clonotype turned up many times. The V and J genes are TRBV30 and TRBJ1-4; 8 bases match TRBD1. Germline CDR1 reads GTSNPN; CDR2 reads SVGIG (reference sequence). CDR3 length: 15 amino acids. V lost 2 bases and J lost 7; bases outside the gene matches: 9. The CDR3 DNA reads as TGTGCCTGGAGTCCTGGACAGGGTTCGGGTGAAAAACTGTTTTTT. Amino acid sequence: CAWSPGQGSGEKLFF.

At least ten counts were recorded for this clonotype. The chain recombines TRBV15 with TRBJ2-3; tentatively, D is TRBD1 (5 bases). The length of the CDR3 is 15 residues. Trimming took 3 bases from V and 2 from J, leaving 12 bases between them. CDR1 and CDR2 (germline): LNHNV, YYDKDF (reference sequence). The CDR3 DNA is TGTGCCACCAGCAGTTTGGGGCTGAACACAGATACGCAGTATTTT. Encoded protein: CATSSLGLNTDTQYF. Full variable domain (rest looked up from reference TRBV15 and TRBJ2-3): DAMVIQNPRYQVTQFGKPVTLSCSQTLNHNVMYWYQQKSSQAPKLLFHYYDKDFNNEADTPDNFQSRRPNTSFCFLDIRSPGLGDTAMYLCATSSLGLNTDTQYFGPGTRLTVL.

The J gene is TRBJ2-1, the V gene TRBV10-1; 10 bases agree with TRBD1. This CDR3 contains 17 residues. Germline CDR1 and CDR2: WNHNN and SYGVQD (reference sequence). The J segment lost 7 bases and the V segment lost 3 bases, leaving 12 bases of the junction unmatched. CDR3 region: CASSDSLGQGGRNEQFF. CDR3 nucleotides: TGCGCCAGCAGTGATTCGCTCGGACAGGGGGGTAGGAATGAGCAGTTCTTC.

This clonotype was recorded a few times. The chain links TRBV28 to TRBJ2-6; perhaps TRBD1 as D (6 bases). Germline V lookup: CDR1 MDHEN, CDR2 SYDVKM. This CDR3 has 17 amino acids. The V end lost 2 bases, the J end lost 1 base, and 12 bases lay between the germline ends. DNA for the CDR3: TGTGCCAGCAGTTTAAGTTTAGGGACATCTGGGGCCAACGTCCTGACTTTC. This gives the protein CASSLSLGTSGANVLTF.

Turning to this clonotype: This may stem from a read error, because a much larger clone lies one nucleotide away. The J gene is TRBJ1-4, the V gene TRBV4-3, with unresolved D. CDR3 length: 16 residues. Germline-derived CDR1 and CDR2 are LGHNA and YSLEER. The CDR3 coding sequence is TGCGTCAGCAGCCAAGATATCACCGCAACTAATGAAAAACTGTTTTTT. Protein product: CVSSQDITATNEKLFF.

This clonotype came up a few times. The CDR3 loop is CASSIDWPGRYSNQPQHF. The CDR3 bases are TGTGCCAGTAGTATAGATTGGCCAGGACGCTATAGCAATCAGCCCCAGCATTTT. This sequence joins TRBV19 and TRBJ1-5, with D uncertain. CDR3 size: 18 residues. The V end was cut by 0 bases, the J end by 0 bases, with 15 bases between. Germline V gives CDR1 LNHDA, CDR2 SQIVND (reference sequence). The full variable domain, in which reference TRBV19 and TRBJ1-5 provide the parts outside the CDR3, is DGGITQSPKYLFRKEGQNVTLSCEQNLNHDAMYWYRQDPGQGLRLIYYSQIVNDFQKGDIAEGYSVSREKKESFPLTVTSAQKNPTAFYLCASSIDWPGRYSNQPQHFGDGTRLSIL.

This clonotype was picked up one time. A much bigger clone sits one base away, suggesting this may be a read error. The genes are TRBV6-5 and TRBJ1-1, with D hard to call. The CDR3 is 13 residues long. Germline assignment: CDR1 MNHEY and CDR2 SVGAGI. The CDR3 DNA sequence: TGTGCCAGCACTTCCGGCAGAAACACTGAAGCTCTCTTT. The encoded protein is CASTSGRNTEALF.

The chain carries TRBV7-8 and TRBJ2-3; D possibly corresponds to TRBD2 (6 bases). V shed 7 bases and J shed 2 bases, with 10 bases lying between them. CDR3 length: 13 amino acids. CDR1 and CDR2 (germline): SGHVS, FQNEAQ. The CDR3 spells CASNGGDTDTQYF. The CDR3 bases are TGTGCCAGCAACGGGGGTGACACAGATACGCAGTATTTT.

In nucleotides, the CDR3 is TGTGCCAGCAGCGTACGGGAGTGGGACGAGCAGTACTTC. Translation gives CASSVREWDEQYF. This rearrangement joins TRBV7-9 to TRBJ2-7, with D tentatively TRBD2 (6 bases). CDR3 length: 13 residues. From germline, CDR1 is SEHNR and CDR2 FQNEAQ (reference sequence). Trimming removed 5 bases at V and 5 bases at J, with 13 bases between.

This sequence joins TRBV5-6 and TRBJ2-7, with 8 positions matching TRBD1. Germline V gives CDR1 SGHDT, CDR2 YYEEEE. This CDR3 has 16 amino acids. V shed 3 bases, J shed 4 bases, and the junction held 12 bases outside the gene matches. The CDR3 sequence is CASSSPRQGAGYEQYF. CDR3 in DNA: TGTGCCAGCAGCTCCCCACGTCAGGGGGCTGGATACGAGCAGTACTTC.

CDR3 sequence reads: CASSPGLAGTEQYF. In DNA, the CDR3 is TGTGCCAGCAGTCCGGGACTAGCGGGGACCGAGCAGTACTTC. V gene TRBV2 combines with J gene TRBJ2-7, with 13 bases fitting TRBD2. From germline, CDR1 is SNHLY and CDR2 FYNNEI. After removal of 5 bases from V and 6 bases from J, the junction contained 4 bases not matched to a gene. This CDR3 has 14 residues. Variable domain in full (rest from reference TRBV2 and TRBJ2-7): EPEVTQTPSHQVTQMGQEVILRCVPISNHLYFYWYRQILGQKVEFLVSFYNNEISEKSEIFDDQFSVERPDGSNFTLKIRSTKLEDSAMYFCASSPGLAGTEQYFGPGTRLTVT.

This clonotype was counted ten times or more. The chain uses TRBV6-5 and TRBJ2-7, with TRBD1 identical over 8 bases. V was clipped by 0 bases and J by 0 bases; unmatched bases: 4. CDR3 length: 16 amino acids. The V gene's germline CDR1 is MNHEY and CDR2 SVGAGI. The CDR3 is CASSYSWTGSSYEQYF. The CDR3 DNA sequence: TGTGCCAGCAGTTACTCGTGGACAGGGAGCTCCTACGAGCAGTACTTC.

This clonotype was counted at least ten times. The chain employs TRBV6-5 and TRBJ2-2, with D maybe TRBD1 (6 bases). CDR1 and CDR2 from the germline V gene are MNHEY and SVGAGI. Trimming took off 4 bases at V and 0 bases at J, with 12 bases between the two ends. The CDR3 has 16 residues. CDR3 loop: CASSSDSFANTGELFF. CDR3 coding DNA: TGTGCCAGCAGTTCGGACAGCTTCGCGAACACCGGGGAGCTGTTTTTT.

The genes are TRBV12-3 or TRBV12-4 and TRBJ2-3, with D perhaps given as TRBD1 or TRBD2 (6 bases each). V lost 11 bases and J 2 bases, leaving 14 bases between the germline ends. The length of the CDR3 is 13 residues. Here the CDR3 reads CAGRGTSTDTQYF. In DNA form, the CDR3 reads TGTGCCGGCCGGGGGACATCCACAGATACGCAGTATTTT.

V gene TRBV28 combines with J gene TRBJ1-2; no clear D gene. The germline V and J ends were trimmed by 3 bases and 4 bases, with 15 bases remaining between them. This CDR3 has 15 amino acids. Looked up from germline, CDR1 is MDHEN and CDR2 is SYDVKM. The CDR3 DNA reads as TGTGCCAGCAGTTTGCCCCCTGCAGTTCTCTATGGCTACACCTTC. Translating gives CASSLPPAVLYGYTF.

This clonotype has only a few counts. Its ends do not fully match the called genes, so a read error is possible. The rearrangement joins TRBV7-7 to TRBJ2-1, with 12 nucleotides matching TRBD1. The CDR3 covers 20 residues. Germline assignment: CDR1 SSHAT and CDR2 FNYEAQ (reference sequence). The CDR3 region is CASSYFILETGTGGIDEQFF. CDR3 sequence (DNA): TGTGCTAGCAGCTATTTTATTCTGGAAACCGGGACAGGGGGCATCGATGAGCAGTTCTTC.

This clonotype was seen a few times. The V and J genes are TRBV20-1 and TRBJ2-3, with 8 bases aligning to TRBD2. J lost 1 base, V lost 1 base, and 10 bases had no gene match. The CDR3 loop spans 17 amino acids. CDR1 and CDR2 (germline): DFQATT, SNEGSKA (reference sequence). The CDR3 loop is CSARGGFAGGGTDTQYF. The CDR3, as DNA: TGCAGTGCTAGAGGTGGTTTTGCGGGGGGCGGCACAGATACGCAGTATTTT.

The CDR3 DNA is TGTGCCAGCAGTACGGGGGGCCAAGATACGCAGTATTTT. It translates to CASSTGGQDTQYF. This sequence joins TRBV6-5 and TRBJ2-3; possibly TRBD2 for D (7 bases). The CDR3 length is 13 residues. V lost 5 bases and J lost 5, with 11 bases in between. Germline V CDR1 and CDR2: MNHEY, SVGAGI.

The table lists this clonotype with a few counts. The junction shows a germline mismatch at one end, possibly a read error. The chain couples TRBV7-7 to TRBJ2-5; D not certain. CDR3 length equals 14 residues. CDR1 and CDR2 from the germline V gene are SSHAT and FNYEAQ (reference sequence). This CDR3 is CASSSWLLEETQYF. In DNA, the CDR3 is TGTGCTAGCAGTTCCTGGCTTCTCGAAGAGACCCAGTACTTC.

The chain is built from TRBV6-6 and TRBJ2-2, with D possibly matching TRBD1 (5 bases). The CDR3 has 13 residues. V was trimmed by 2 bases and J by 5 bases, leaving 6 bases between them. Per the germline V gene, CDR1 is MNHNY and CDR2 is SVGAGI (reference sequence). The CDR3 coding sequence is TGTGCCAGCAGTTACAGGGGAACCGGGGAGCTGTTTTTT. It codes for CASSYRGTGELFF.

The chain couples TRBV29-1 to TRBJ2-1; 9 nucleotides align to TRBD1. Germline lookup yields CDR1 SQVTM and CDR2 ANQGSEA. J gave up 15 bases and V 4 bases, and 7 bases lay outside the gene matches. The CDR3 has 11 amino acids. In DNA, the CDR3 is TGCAGCGTTGGCGGGACAGGGAGTTGGTTCTTC. It specifies CSVGGTGSWFF.

This clonotype was seen a few times. CDR3 in amino acids: CASSAPGQSTDTQYF. In nucleotides, the CDR3 is TGTGCCAGCAGTGCTCCGGGACAGAGCACAGATACGCAGTATTTT. V gene TRBV28 combines with J gene TRBJ2-3; 7 nucleotides line up with TRBD1. V shed 5 bases, J shed 0 bases, and the junction held 5 bases outside the gene matches. In germline, CDR1 is MDHEN, CDR2 SYDVKM. The CDR3 length is 15 residues.

This clonotype was counted between two and nine times. The V call is TRBV20-1, the J call TRBJ2-2; no clear D. The V end lost 3 bases, the J end lost 3 bases, and 11 bases lay between the germline ends. CDR1 and CDR2 from the germline V gene are DFQATT and SNEGSKA (reference sequence). This CDR3 spans 14 amino acids. The CDR3 spells CSASPPRDTGELFF. The CDR3 region has the DNA TGCAGTGCTAGCCCCCCCCGGGACACCGGGGAGCTGTTTTTT.

This clonotype was found a few times. V and J are TRBV7-2 and TRBJ2-1; the D call may be TRBD1 or TRBD2 (5 bases each). Germline V CDR1 and CDR2: SGHTA, FQGNSA. V was trimmed by 5 bases and J by 7 bases, leaving 18 bases between them. This CDR3 comprises 15 residues. CDR3 loop: CASSPSGPTRNEQFF. DNA of the CDR3: TGTGCCAGCAGCCCCTCGGGACCCACGAGGAATGAGCAGTTCTTC.

This clonotype was picked up a small number of times. This chain links TRBV29-1 with TRBJ2-7; tentative D call: TRBD1 (5 bases). Germline V gene data show CDR1 as SQVTM and CDR2 as ANQGSEA. Between the trimmed V and J ends, which lost 4 bases and 1 base, there was a span of 8 bases. The CDR3 covers 12 residues. The CDR3 DNA reads as TGCAGCGTTGCGCCAGGGTCCTACGAGCAGTACTTC. Its protein is CSVAPGSYEQYF.

This chain joins TRBV20-1 and TRBJ1-1; possible D gene TRBD1, 6 bases. The CDR3 runs to 13 residues. Trimming took off 5 bases at V and 2 bases at J, with 12 bases between the two ends. The germline V gene has CDR1 DFQATT and CDR2 SNEGSKA (reference sequence). The CDR3 here is CSASTGPNTEAFF. As DNA, the CDR3 is TGCAGTGCTTCCACAGGGCCTAACACTGAAGCTTTCTTT.

The rearrangement uses TRBV10-3 and TRBJ2-3, with unresolved D. CDR3 size: 12 residues. From germline, CDR1 is ENHRY and CDR2 SYGVKD. The ends were cut back, 0 bases at V and 5 bases at J, with 3 bases in the middle. The CDR3 loop reads CAISESGDTQYF. CDR3 DNA: TGTGCCATCAGTGAGTCGGGAGATACGCAGTATTTT.

This clonotype turned up a few times. The V call is TRBV9, the J call TRBJ2-7; TRBD1 or TRBD2 may be the D gene (5 bases each). This CDR3 has 12 residues. Trimming pared 4 bases from V and 5 bases from J, leaving 10 bases between. Looked up from germline, CDR1 is SGDLS and CDR2 is YYNGEE. The CDR3 region is CASSSGPDEQYF. CDR3 bases: TGTGCCAGCAGCTCGGGGCCGGACGAGCAGTACTTC.

This clonotype showed up just a few times. The gene calls are TRBV13 and TRBJ2-2, with 12 bases identical to TRBD2. The V and J ends lost 7 bases and 4 bases, in that order; junction bases with no gene match: 1. CDR3 size: 14 residues. The germline gives CDR1 PRHDT, CDR2 FYEKMQ (reference sequence). The CDR3: CASILAGGTGELFF. The CDR3 DNA reads as TGTGCCAGCATACTAGCGGGGGGCACCGGGGAGCTGTTTTTT.

The chain has TRBV24-1 and TRBJ2-2, with a possible D match to TRBD2 (6 bases). The CDR3 contains 15 residues. The ends were cut back, 9 bases at V and 4 bases at J, with 17 bases in the middle. The germline V gene has CDR1 KGHDR and CDR2 SFDVKD. The CDR3: CATGGRGSGTGELFF. Here the CDR3 DNA reads TGTGCCACCGGGGGACGGGGGTCGGGCACCGGGGAGCTGTTTTTT.